This T cell receptor beta chain is drawn from a study of blood T cell repertoires in COVID-19. Across the study: There were acute and convalescent COVID-19 samples, and they came from the United States, Italy and Spain. Nucleic acid was either cDNA or gDNA, and it came from T cells, B-cell-depleted T cells, or PBMCs.

The germline V gene encodes CDR1 KGHSH and CDR2 LQKENI. The CDR3 is made up of 15 amino acids. V was clipped by 3 bases and J by 7 bases; unmatched bases: 9. Using immunoSEQ multiplex PCR, the repertoire was profiled, and TCRdb retains in-frame clones only, with some absent. The sample includes fewer than 200,000 clones, around nine tenths of them seen just once. The TCR sequence derives from a woman aged 80 or older with COVID-19, enrolled during active disease. The J gene is TRBJ2-7, the V gene TRBV18, with 10 positions matching TRBD2. Sequencing was carried out using peripheral blood. Here the CDR3 reads CASSPRAGGSNEQYF. The CDR3 coding sequence is TGTGCCAGCTCACCTAGAGCGGGAGGGTCGAATGAGCAGTACTTC.